These 27 T cell receptor beta chains were sequenced from one sample in a study of sequential checkpoint blockade in melanoma. Described treatment: randomized to nivolumab then ipilimumab (arm A) or the reverse (arm B). The repertoire was sequenced with immunoSEQ multiplex PCR; TCRdb's copy has only in-frame clones and lacks some. Of about 20,000 clones listed, roughly 72% are singletons. The source material was CD8+ T cells sorted from blood (inferred from file names), sampled from a patient given nivolumab and ipilimumab in sequence. The receptors shown here come from a human donor with melanoma.

This sequence joins TRBV19 and TRBJ2-7; 9 bases fit TRBD2. The CDR3 has 17 residues. Trimming removed 3 bases from V and 3 bases from J; junction bases left unmatched: 12. The germline V gene encodes CDR1 LNHDA and CDR2 SQIVND (reference sequence). In nucleotides, the CDR3 is TGTGCCAGTAGTATTGCGGGGAGTAGCGGGGGATTCTACGAGCAGTACTTC. It encodes CASSIAGSSGGFYEQYF.

This chain uses TRBV10-2 with TRBJ1-5; D gene unclear. The CDR3 sequence is 14 residues long. Germline V gene data show CDR1 as WSHSY and CDR2 as SAAADI. Deletions cut 1 base from V and 3 bases from J, with 7 bases between. The CDR3 is CASSEWASNQPQHF. In DNA form, the CDR3 reads TGCGCCAGCAGTGAGTGGGCGTCCAATCAGCCCCAGCATTTT.

In DNA form, the CDR3 reads TGTGCCAGCAGCTCCTTAGACCCAACCGGGACTAGATTCAATGAGCAGTTCTTC. Its translation is CASSSLDPTGTRFNEQFF. The chain employs TRBV7-9 and TRBJ2-1; 8 bases match TRBD2. This CDR3 contains 18 residues. V shed 4 bases, J shed 6 bases, and the junction held 17 bases outside the gene matches. CDR1 and CDR2 from the germline V gene are SEHNR and FQNEAQ (reference sequence).

The chain recombines TRBV11-2 with TRBJ2-7; 9 bases agree with TRBD2. CDR1 is SGHAT and CDR2 is FQNNGV in the germline V gene. The CDR3 totals 16 residues. With 0 bases clipped from V and 3 bases from J, the junction kept 6 bases outside the gene matches. CDR3 DNA: TGTGCCAGCAGCTTAGATGGTAGCGGGGGCTTCTACGAGCAGTACTTC. It yields the protein CASSLDGSGGFYEQYF.

This clone has more than one count but fewer than ten. The chain uses TRBV21-1 and TRBJ2-7; the table's TRBD2 call for D was not verified on the DNA. TRBV21-1 is termed a pseudogene. The CDR3 contains 17 residues. CDR3 amino acids: CASSKARYTSGRGEQYF. CDR3 coding DNA: TGTGCCAGCAGCAAGGCGAGGTATACTAGCGGGAGGGGGGAGCAGTACTTC.

The chain is built from TRBV4-1 and TRBJ2-7; D possibly corresponds to TRBD1 (6 bases). CDR1 is MGHRA, CDR2 YSYEKL, per germline. Trimming stripped 2 bases from V and 1 base from J, with 9 bases between. The CDR3 has 14 residues. The CDR3 sequence: CASSQNDRSYEQYF. The DNA for the CDR3 is TGCGCCAGCAGCCAAAACGACAGGTCCTACGAGCAGTACTTC.

This chain links TRBV28 with TRBJ2-7, with D perhaps TRBD1 (6 bases). The ends were cut back, 6 bases at V and 1 base at J, with 13 bases in the middle. This CDR3 is built from 14 residues. Germline V gene lookup returns CDR1 MDHEN and CDR2 SYDVKM. The CDR3 nucleotides read TGTGCCAGCAGAGATAAGGACAGATCCTACGAGCAGTACTTC. Translating it yields CASRDKDRSYEQYF.

Of note for this clone: No DNA is shown, since the ends of the CDR3 on it are uncertain; the CDR3 is the one TCRdb lists. The V call is TRBV21-1, the J call TRBJ2-7; whether TRBD1, the table's D call, matches the DNA was not checked. TRBV21-1 is noted as a pseudogene. The CDR3 adds up to 13 amino acids, both ends counted. Here the CDR3 reads CASSVGQGSEQYF.

This rearrangement joins TRBV6-5 to TRBJ1-1, with a tentative D call TRBD1 (6 bases). CDR1 and CDR2 from the germline V gene are MNHEY and SVGAGI. With 6 bases removed from V and 1 base from J, the gap between germline ends came to 12 bases. The CDR3 contains 14 residues. The CDR3 nucleotides read TGTGCCAGCAGGGTGGACAGACAGAACACTGAAGCTTTCTTT. Amino acids: CASRVDRQNTEAFF.

The chain recombines TRBV6-1 with TRBJ1-6; the D gene is possibly TRBD1 (6 bases). With 7 bases removed from V and 7 bases from J, the gap between germline ends came to 14 bases. The CDR3 loop spans 14 amino acids. The germline CDR1 and CDR2 sequences are MNHNS and SASEGT. For the CDR3, the DNA is TGTGCCAGCAAAGGGGGGGAGTCCAATTCACCCCTCCACTTT. Protein: CASKGGESNSPLHF.

The V gene is TRBV4-1, the J gene TRBJ2-1, with a possible D match to TRBD2 (7 bases). The V end was cut by 0 bases, the J end by 9 bases, with 12 bases between. Germline values: CDR1 MGHRA, CDR2 YSYEKL. CDR3 length: 14 amino acids. The CDR3 DNA reads TGCGCCAGCAGCCAAGAAGGGGGGGCGGGTGAGCAGTTCTTC. Translating gives CASSQEGGAGEQFF.

The CDR3: CASSLQGARTEAFF. DNA of the CDR3: TGTGCCAGCAGTCTACAGGGGGCAAGGACTGAAGCTTTCTTT. The V and J genes are TRBV28 and TRBJ1-1, with TRBD1 matching 9 bases. Losses at the gene ends were 5 bases for V and 5 bases for J; bases not matched to a gene: 6. Germline CDR1 MDHEN, CDR2 SYDVKM. The CDR3 is made up of 14 amino acids.

This chain links TRBV27 with TRBJ2-7; 8 bases align to TRBD2. The CDR3 is 18 amino acids. J gave up 1 base and V 2 bases, and 13 bases lay outside the gene matches. Germline V gene lookup returns CDR1 MNHEY and CDR2 SMNVEV (reference sequence). The CDR3 here is CASSLRVGASGRSYEQYF. CDR3 nucleotides: TGTGCCAGCAGTTTAAGGGTCGGGGCTAGCGGGCGATCCTACGAGCAGTACTTC.

This clone was seen only a few times. The CDR3, as DNA: TGTGCCAGCAGTTTCGGGTGGGAGAGCAATCAGCCCCAGCATTTT. Amino acids: CASSFGWESNQPQHF. The V call is TRBV28, the J call TRBJ1-5, with D unclear. The germline CDR1 and CDR2 sequences are MDHEN and SYDVKM. Trimming removed 3 bases at V and 1 base at J, with 10 bases between. This CDR3 is 15 amino acids long.

The chain joins TRBV28 to TRBJ2-1; 10 bases agree with TRBD1. Germline CDR1 and CDR2: MDHEN and SYDVKM. CDR3 length: 12 amino acids. Trimming cost V 8 bases and J 13 bases; bases outside gene matches: 8. The CDR3 DNA reads TGTGCCAGCCGGGACAGGGGCTCCCTCCAGTTCTTC. It codes for CASRDRGSLQFF.

V is TRBV13 and J is TRBJ2-1, with 11 bases lining up with TRBD2. This CDR3 has 12 residues. The V gene's germline CDR1 is PRHDT and CDR2 FYEKMQ (reference sequence). The DNA of the CDR3 is TGTGCTACTGGGACTAGCGGAGATGAGCAGTTCTTC. Translating gives CATGTSGDEQFF.

The genes are TRBV28 and TRBJ1-4, with 10 bases that match TRBD1. V was clipped by 7 bases and J by 0 bases; unmatched bases: 11. The CDR3 is made up of 18 amino acids. Germline CDR1 is MDHEN and CDR2 is SYDVKM. The CDR3, as DNA: TGTGCCAGCACTAAAAAGGGACAGGGGCTATCAACTAATGAAAAACTGTTTTTT. Protein product: CASTKKGQGLSTNEKLFF.

The V gene is TRBV4-1, the J gene TRBJ1-5, with D possibly TRBD1 on 6 matching bases. Trimming cost V 3 bases and J 3 bases, with 9 bases left between them. The CDR3 consists of 14 residues. Germline V gene data show CDR1 as MGHRA and CDR2 as YSYEKL. CDR3 protein: CASSQGALNQPQHF. The CDR3 DNA sequence: TGCGCCAGCAGCCAGGGGGCCCTCAATCAGCCCCAGCATTTT.

The chain recombines TRBV7-9 with TRBJ2-1; D may be TRBD2 (6 bases). Deletions cut 3 bases from V and 7 bases from J, with 16 bases between. The CDR3 length is 15 residues. Germline lookup yields CDR1 SEHNR and CDR2 FQNEAQ (reference sequence). The CDR3 loop is CASSFRPGAENEQFF. CDR3 nucleotides: TGTGCCAGCAGCTTTCGACCGGGAGCTGAAAATGAGCAGTTCTTC. The entire variable domain, with the rest obtained from reference TRBV7-9 and TRBJ2-1, is as follows: DTGVSQNPRHKITKRGQNVTFRCDPISEHNRLYWYRQTLGQGPEFLTYFQNEAQLEKSRLLSDRFSAERPKGSFSTLEIQRTEQGDSAMYLCASSFRPGAENEQFFGPGTRLTVL.

The chain has TRBV5-6 and TRBJ2-2, with 8 bases identical to TRBD2. V lost 0 bases, J lost 6 bases, and 1 base stayed unmatched. Germline V gene sequence: CDR1 SGHDT, CDR2 YYEEEE. CDR3 size: 14 residues. CDR3 residues: CASSLAGGAGELFF. CDR3 nucleotides: TGTGCCAGCAGCTTGGCCGGGGGGGCCGGGGAGCTGTTTTTT.

Notes on this clone: At one of its ends the junction is not consistent with the germline gene, which may arise from a read error. V and J are TRBV30 and TRBJ1-5; possible D gene TRBD1, 5 bases. The germline gives CDR1 GTSNPN, CDR2 SVGIG (reference sequence). The CDR3 totals 13 residues. The CDR3 loop reads CAWGVGAHQPQHF. The CDR3 DNA reads TGTGCCTGGGGTGTAGGGGCCCATCAGCCCCAGCATTTT.

The chain joins TRBV6-1 to TRBJ1-4; perhaps TRBD1 as D (5 bases). V was pared by 4 bases and J by 0 bases, with 9 bases between. From germline, CDR1 is MNHNS and CDR2 SASEGT. CDR3 length: 15 amino acids. This chain's CDR3 is CASSADSSTNEKLFF. The CDR3 DNA sequence: TGTGCCAGCAGTGCTGACAGTTCAACTAATGAAAAACTGTTTTTT.

This clone has just one count. V gene TRBV9 combines with J gene TRBJ1-2; possible D gene TRBD1, 6 bases. The CDR3 has 14 residues. Trimming cost V 0 bases and J 5 bases, with 11 bases left between them. Looked up from germline, CDR1 is SGDLS and CDR2 is YYNGEE. CDR3 sequence: CASSVDYRDYGYTF. The CDR3 coding sequence is TGTGCCAGCAGCGTAGATTACAGGGATTATGGCTACACCTTC.

This chain uses TRBV11-2 with TRBJ2-7, with 8 bases identical to TRBD2. The CDR3 contains 14 residues. In germline, CDR1 is SGHAT, CDR2 FQNNGV. Losses at the gene ends were 3 bases for V and 3 bases for J; bases not matched to a gene: 4. For the CDR3, the DNA is TGTGCCAGCAGCTTTGGTAGCGGGATCTACGAGCAGTACTTC. Protein: CASSFGSGIYEQYF.

The chain employs TRBV7-9 and TRBJ2-7; the match to TRBD2 covers 8 bases. The V gene end was trimmed by 2 bases and the J gene end by 1 base; junction bases not matched to a gene: 4. The germline V gene has CDR1 SEHNR and CDR2 FQNEAQ (reference sequence). The CDR3 length is 15 residues. The DNA of the CDR3 is TGTGCCAGCAGCTTAACGGGGGGGCCGTCCTACGAGCAGTACTTC. This gives the protein CASSLTGGPSYEQYF.

The gene calls are TRBV16 and TRBJ1-5, with D unclear. Germline assignment: CDR1 KGHSY and CDR2 FQNENV. The CDR3 spans 14 residues. The V end was cut by 0 bases, the J end by 3 bases, with 6 bases between. CDR3 coding DNA: TGTGCCAGCAGCCAATCTTACAACAATCAGCCCCAGCATTTT. Translating it yields CASSQSYNNQPQHF.

As concerns this clone: The sample contains more than one DNA sequence encoding this CDR3. The chain links TRBV27 to TRBJ1-5; 7 nucleotides agree with TRBD1. Losses at the gene ends were 6 bases for V and 0 bases for J; bases not matched to a gene: 5. Germline lookup yields CDR1 MNHEY and CDR2 SMNVEV (reference sequence). The CDR3 is made up of 15 amino acids. The CDR3 bases are TGTGCCAGCAGGACCGGGACAGCTAGCAATCAGCCCCAGCATTTT. Amino acids: CASRTGTASNQPQHF.